Below are 2 T cell receptor beta chains sequenced from a single sample in a study of shared clonotypes between healthy human individuals. The assay was immunoSEQ multiplex PCR, and TCRdb's table has in-frame clones only and misses some. Seen here are 2.3 million or so clones, about 92% observed once, and the top ten hold 0.39%. Material: naive CD4+ T cells from PBMCs. Subset meaning: CD45RA+ positively selected. These receptors were collected from a young man in good health. Some clones in this sample may be carry-over from other donors' samples.

The chain joins TRBV6-5 to TRBJ2-5; TRBD1 agrees at 11 bases. The CDR3 is 15 residues long. CDR1 and CDR2 from the germline V gene are MNHEY and SVGAGI. J was trimmed by 5 bases and V by 8 bases; bases with no gene match: 10. The CDR3 bases are TGTGCCAGCTCTTGGACAGGGGGCAATTCGGAGACCCAGTACTTC. It yields the protein CASSWTGGNSETQYF.

The chain recombines TRBV27 with TRBJ1-5; no firm D call. The CDR3 runs to 16 residues. Trimming removed 5 bases from V and 0 bases from J, with 14 bases in between. In germline, CDR1 is MNHEY, CDR2 SMNVEV (reference sequence). In DNA form, the CDR3 reads TGTGCCAGCAGTCCCCTGACGGCTTATAGCAATCAGCCCCAGCATTTT. This sequence encodes CASSPLTAYSNQPQHF.